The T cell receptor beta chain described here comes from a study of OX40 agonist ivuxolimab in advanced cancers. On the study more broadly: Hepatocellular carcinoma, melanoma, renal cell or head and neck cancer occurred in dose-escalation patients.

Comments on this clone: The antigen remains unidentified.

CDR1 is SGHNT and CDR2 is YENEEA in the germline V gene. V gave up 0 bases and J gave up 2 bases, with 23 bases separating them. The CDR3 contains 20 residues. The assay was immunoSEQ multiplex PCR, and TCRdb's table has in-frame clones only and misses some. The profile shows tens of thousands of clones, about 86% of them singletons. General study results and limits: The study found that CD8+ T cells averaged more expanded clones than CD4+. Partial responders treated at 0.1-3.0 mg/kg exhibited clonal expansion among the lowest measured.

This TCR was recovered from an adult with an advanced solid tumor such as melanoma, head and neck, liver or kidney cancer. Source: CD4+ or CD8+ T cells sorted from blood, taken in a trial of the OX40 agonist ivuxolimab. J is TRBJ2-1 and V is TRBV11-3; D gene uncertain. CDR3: CASSLELPSGPSAPYNEQFF. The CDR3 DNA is TGTGCCAGCAGCTTAGAATTACCTTCCGGGCCCTCGGCCCCCTACAATGAGCAGTTCTTC.